This is a list of T cell receptor beta chains from one sample in a study of patients and donors after allogeneic stem cell transplantation. TCRdb recomputed calls from the RT-PCR reads with MiXCR, one row per CDR3 protein. The repertoire holds approximately 200,000 distinct CDR3 sequences, with 38% as singletons. Sequenced sample: blood, either unsorted or a sorted T cell fraction (not recorded which). The receptors shown here come from a human donor who was either an allogeneic HSCT recipient or a stem cell or donor lymphocyte infusion donor (not recorded which). It is not recorded whose cells these are; they may come from a transplant donor. CDR3s include the opening cysteine and the closing phenylalanine or tryptophan. The D gene is left open where the match is weak. Clone size is stated in some rows and not others, as once, few, many or a class when expanded.

>NA|TRBJ1-2|TRBV28|NA
TGTGCCACCTCGACAGGCTCGGCCTATGGCTACACCTTC
CATSTGSAYGYTF
>NA|TRBJ1-5|TRBV27|TRBD1
TGTGCCGGCAGTTTACAGGGGTATCAGCCCCAGCATTTT
CAGSLQGYQPQHF
>NA|TRBJ1-2|TRBV20-1|NA
TGCAGTGCTAGCAAGGGAGGGATTCCCTATGGCTACACCTTC
CSASKGGIPYGYTF
>NA|TRBJ1-3|TRBV6-5|NA
TGTGCCAGCAGTTACTACCCTCATGAGGGGTCTGGAAACACCATATATTTT
CASSYYPHEGSGNTIYF
>few|TRBJ2-1|TRBV20-1|TRBD2
TGCAGTGCTAAATCTCCGACTAGCCCGGGCAATGAGCAGTTCTTC
CSAKSPTSPGNEQFF
>NA|TRBJ1-1|TRBV4-1|NA
TGCGCCAGCAGCCAAGAAGAGAGAGACTATGAAGCTTTCTTT
CASSQEERDYEAFF
>NA|TRBJ1-2|TRBV27|NA
TGTGCCAGCAGTTTTAGCCGACAGAACTATGGCTACACCTTC
CASSFSRQNYGYTF
>NA|TRBJ1-5|TRBV4-1|NA
TGCGCCAGCAGCCAAACCAGTCTGCCCCATAGCAATCAGCCCCAGCATTTT
CASSQTSLPHSNQPQHF
>few|TRBJ1-1|TRBV19|NA
TGTGCCAGCAGGGGTAACACTGAAGCTTTCTTT
CASRGNTEAFF
>NA|TRBJ1-5|TRBV6-2/TRBV6-3|NA
TGTGCCAGCAGGGGCAACCGGAGGAATCAGCCCCAGCATTTT
CASRGNRRNQPQHF
>NA|TRBJ1-3|TRBV12-3/TRBV12-4|TRBD1
TGTGCCAGCAGACGGAGCCTGGACAGGGCCTCCTCTGGAAACACCATATATTTT
CASRRSLDRASSGNTIYF
>NA|TRBJ1-6|TRBV20-1|NA
TGCAGTGCTAGAGGCAGGGCTTATAATTCACCCCTCCACTTT
CSARGRAYNSPLHF
>NA|TRBJ1-1|TRBV5-1|NA
TGCGCCAGCAGCTTGAGGCAGGGAGGGGACACTGAAGCTTTCTTT
CASSLRQGGDTEAFF
>few|TRBJ1-3|TRBV18|NA
TGTGCCAGCTCCCCCGCGGCCAGCTCTGGAAACACCATATATTTT
CASSPAASSGNTIYF
>NA|TRBJ2-7|TRBV20-1|NA
TGCAGTGCTAGTCAGGGGCTGTGGAACGAGCAGTACTTC
CSASQGLWNEQYF
>NA|TRBJ2-1|TRBV7-8|TRBD2
TGTGCCAGCAACCTCACTCCCGGGACTAGCGGGGGGTACAATGAGCAGTTCTTC
CASNLTPGTSGGYNEQFF
>NA|TRBJ1-5|TRBV12-3/TRBV12-4|NA
TGTGCCAGCAGTTTTCGTAATCAGCCCCAGCATTTT
CASSFRNQPQHF
>NA|TRBJ1-6|TRBV7-3|NA
TGTGCCAGCAGCATGAGCTCCTATAATTCACCCCTCCACTTT
CASSMSSYNSPLHF
>NA|TRBJ1-3|TRBV15|NA
TGTGCCACCAGCAGAGATCGGGGGCCGAGCTCTGGAAACACCATATATTTT
CATSRDRGPSSGNTIYF
>NA|TRBJ2-1|TRBV12-3/TRBV12-4|NA
TGTGCCAGCGGGAAGGTTAATGAGCAGTTCTTC
CASGKVNEQFF
>few|TRBJ1-1|TRBV24-1|NA
TGTGCCACCAGTGATCTGGTTGAAGCTTTCTTT
CATSDLVEAFF
>NA|TRBJ1-3|TRBV7-8|NA
TGTGCCAGCAGCTTTTATAAGGGGTCTGGAAACACCATATATTTT
CASSFYKGSGNTIYF
>NA|TRBJ1-1|TRBV5-1|NA
TGCGCCAGCTATTCGGGGGGTCCGAACACTGAAGCTTTCTTT
CASYSGGPNTEAFF
>NA|TRBJ2-2|TRBV20-1|NA
TGCAGTGCTAATAACTGGGCGAACACCGGGGAGCTGTTTTTT
CSANNWANTGELFF
>once|TRBJ1-1|TRBV5-1|NA
TGCGCCAGCAGACTCGAAACTGAAGCTTTCTTT
CASRLETEAFF
>few|TRBJ1-1|TRBV3-1|NA
TGTGCCAGCAGCCAAGAAGGGCGCGGTGAAGCTTTCTTT
CASSQEGRGEAFF
>NA|TRBJ2-3|TRBV9|NA
TGTGCCAGCAGCCCCTCCGGACACCGCACAGATACGCAGTATTTT
CASSPSGHRTDTQYF
>few|TRBJ2-1|TRBV7-2|TRBD2
TGTGCCAGCAGCTCGTCGGGACTAGCGCGACATGAGCAGTTCTTC
CASSSSGLARHEQFF
>NA|TRBJ2-1|TRBV12-3/TRBV12-4|TRBD2
TGTGCCAGCAGTTTATATGGGGGGGGATACAATGAGCAGTTCTTC
CASSLYGGGYNEQFF
>NA|TRBJ1-2|TRBV5-1|TRBD1
TGCGCCAGCAATCCCAGGGGGCGGTCTGGCTATGGCTACACCTTC
CASNPRGRSGYGYTF
>few|TRBJ2-1|TRBV20-1|NA
TGCAGTGCTAGAGAAGGTAGCTACTACAATGAGCAGTTCTTC
CSAREGSYYNEQFF
>NA|TRBJ2-1|TRBV5-1|TRBD2
TGCGCCAGCAGCTTGGTTAGGACTAGCACCTACAATGAGCAGTTCTTC
CASSLVRTSTYNEQFF
>NA|TRBJ1-2|TRBV12-3/TRBV12-4|TRBD1
TGTGCCAGCAGTTTAACCCGGACAGGTCCTCGTGGAGGCTATGGCTACACCTTC
CASSLTRTGPRGGYGYTF
>NA|TRBJ1-1|TRBV20-1|NA
TGCAGTGCTGCTCGGGGACATATGAACACTGAAGCTTTCTTT
CSAARGHMNTEAFF
>few|TRBJ1-5|TRBV3-1|NA
TGTGCCAGCAGCCAAGGACCCCAGGGACACTCGCCCCAGCATTTT
CASSQGPQGHSPQHF
>NA|TRBJ2-3|TRBV9|NA
TGTGCCAGCAGCGTTAAAGGAGCAGATACGCAGTATTTT
CASSVKGADTQYF
>NA|TRBJ2-2|TRBV7-9|NA
TGTGCCAGCAGCTTAGGGGGACACACGAACACCGGGGAGCTGTTTTTT
CASSLGGHTNTGELFF